The clone carrying this T cell receptor beta chain was recorded a few times. The antigen is undetermined. This record belongs to a study of T-cell memory formation after mild COVID-19. As for the study in general: Largely, the TCR clusters proved donor specific. Findings of the study overall: CD4/CD8 balance held among clones contracting day 15 to 85, and later expanders leaned CD4+. A subset of responding clones appeared in pre-infection memory, suggesting cross-reactive memory joined. Contracting CD4+ clones lay largely in CM and EM, with CD8+ ones residing in EMRA.

MiXCR, applied by TCRdb to the 5' RACE reads, yields one record per CDR3 protein. Of hundreds of thousands of distinct CDR3 sequences detected, 20% to 25% appear once; the ten largest clones hold about an eighth. The CDR3 sequence is 16 residues long. Between the trimmed V and J ends, which lost 2 bases and 1 base, there was a span of 15 bases. The V gene's germline CDR1 is SGDLS and CDR2 YYNGEE. The chain is built from TRBV9 and TRBJ1-1, with TRBD1 as a possible D gene (6 bases). Sequencing was performed on PBMCs or a T cell subset sorted from them (not recorded which). The TCR was taken from an adult woman who had mild COVID-19 (a few samples of this study predate the infection). Cell type and time point are not known. Written as DNA, the CDR3 is TGTGCCAGCAGCGTTTCGTCCGGGACACAGAACACTGAAGCTTTCTTT. It specifies CASSVSSGTQNTEAFF.